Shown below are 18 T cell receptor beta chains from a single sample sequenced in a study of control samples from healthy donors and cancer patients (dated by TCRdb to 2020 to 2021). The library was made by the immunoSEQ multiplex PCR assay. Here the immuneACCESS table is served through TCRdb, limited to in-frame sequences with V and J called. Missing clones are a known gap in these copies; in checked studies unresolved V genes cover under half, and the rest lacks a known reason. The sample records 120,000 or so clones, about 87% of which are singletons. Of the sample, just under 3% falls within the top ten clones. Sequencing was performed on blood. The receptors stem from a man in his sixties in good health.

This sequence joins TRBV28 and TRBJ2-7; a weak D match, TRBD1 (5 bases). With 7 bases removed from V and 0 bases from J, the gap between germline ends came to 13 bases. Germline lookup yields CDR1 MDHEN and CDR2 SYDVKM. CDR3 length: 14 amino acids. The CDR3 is CASKTGVSSYEQYF. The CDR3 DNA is TGTGCCAGCAAAACAGGCGTTAGCTCCTACGAGCAGTACTTC.

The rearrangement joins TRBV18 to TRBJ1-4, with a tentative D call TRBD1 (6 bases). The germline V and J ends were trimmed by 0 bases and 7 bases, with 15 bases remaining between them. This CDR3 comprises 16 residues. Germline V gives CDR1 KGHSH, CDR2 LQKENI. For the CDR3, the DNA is TGTGCCAGCTCACCACCGGTCCAGGACAGTGGTGAAAAACTGTTTTTT. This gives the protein CASSPPVQDSGEKLFF.

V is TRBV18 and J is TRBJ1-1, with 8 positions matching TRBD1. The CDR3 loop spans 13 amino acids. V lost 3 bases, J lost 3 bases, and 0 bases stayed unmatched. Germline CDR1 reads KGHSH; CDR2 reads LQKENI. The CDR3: CASSPDRDTEAFF. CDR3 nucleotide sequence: TGTGCCAGCTCACCGGACAGGGACACTGAAGCTTTCTTT.

DNA for the CDR3: TGTGCCAGCAACTCACAGAGGGCAGCCCTCCCCTATGGCTACACCTTC. It yields the protein CASNSQRAALPYGYTF. This rearrangement joins TRBV28 to TRBJ1-2; D unclear. From germline, CDR1 is MDHEN and CDR2 SYDVKM. The CDR3 contains 16 residues. Trimming took 7 bases from V and 4 from J, leaving 22 bases between them.

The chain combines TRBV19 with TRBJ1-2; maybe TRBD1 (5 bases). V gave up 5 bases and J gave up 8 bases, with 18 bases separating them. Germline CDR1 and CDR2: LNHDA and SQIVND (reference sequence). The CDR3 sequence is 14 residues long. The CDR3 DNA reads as TGTGCCAGTAGTGCGCAGGGTGTTGATTGGGGCTACACCTTC. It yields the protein CASSAQGVDWGYTF. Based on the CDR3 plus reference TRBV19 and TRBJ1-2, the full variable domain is DGGITQSPKYLFRKEGQNVTLSCEQNLNHDAMYWYRQDPGQGLRLIYYSQIVNDFQKGDIAEGYSVSREKKESFPLTVTSAQKNPTAFYLCASSAQGVDWGYTFGSGTRLTVV.

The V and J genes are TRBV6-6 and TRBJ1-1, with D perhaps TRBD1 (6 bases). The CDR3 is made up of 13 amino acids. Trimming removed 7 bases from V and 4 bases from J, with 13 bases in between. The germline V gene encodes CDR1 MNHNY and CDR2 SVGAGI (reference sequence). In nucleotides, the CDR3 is TGTGCCAGCACTTTACAGGGATCCACTGAAGCTTTCTTT. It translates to CASTLQGSTEAFF.

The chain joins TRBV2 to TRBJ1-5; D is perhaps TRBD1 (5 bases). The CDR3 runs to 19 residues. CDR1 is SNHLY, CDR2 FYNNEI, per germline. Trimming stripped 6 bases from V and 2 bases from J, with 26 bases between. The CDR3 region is CASSETPDSSDLGNQPQHF. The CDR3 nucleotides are TGTGCCAGCAGCGAAACGCCTGACAGTTCCGACTTGGGCAATCAGCCCCAGCATTTT.

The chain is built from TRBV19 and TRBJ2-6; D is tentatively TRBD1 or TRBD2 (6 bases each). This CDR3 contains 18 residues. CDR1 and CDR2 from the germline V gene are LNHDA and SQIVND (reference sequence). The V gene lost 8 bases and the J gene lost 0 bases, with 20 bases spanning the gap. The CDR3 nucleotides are TGTGCCAGTCGGGGGACATCGGGGGCGCTCTCTGGGGCCAACGTCCTGACTTTC. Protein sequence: CASRGTSGALSGANVLTF.

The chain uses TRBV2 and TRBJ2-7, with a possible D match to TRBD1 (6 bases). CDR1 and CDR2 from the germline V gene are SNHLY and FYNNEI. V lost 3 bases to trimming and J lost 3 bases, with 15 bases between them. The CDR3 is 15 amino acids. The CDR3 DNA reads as TGTGCCAGCAGTGATAATGGGGGCGGCAGCTACGAGCAGTACTTC. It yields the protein CASSDNGGGSYEQYF.

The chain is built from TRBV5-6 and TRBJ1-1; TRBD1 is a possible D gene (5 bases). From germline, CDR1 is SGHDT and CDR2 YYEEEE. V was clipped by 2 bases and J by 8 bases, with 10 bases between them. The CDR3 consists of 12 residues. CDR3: CASSFTGREAFF. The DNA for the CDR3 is TGTGCCAGCAGCTTTACAGGCAGAGAAGCTTTCTTT.

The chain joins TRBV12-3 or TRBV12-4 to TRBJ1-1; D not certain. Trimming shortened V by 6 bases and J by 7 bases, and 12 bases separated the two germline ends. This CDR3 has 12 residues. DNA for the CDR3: TGTGCCAGCAGCTTTGGACGGATTGAAGCTTTCTTT. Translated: CASSFGRIEAFF.

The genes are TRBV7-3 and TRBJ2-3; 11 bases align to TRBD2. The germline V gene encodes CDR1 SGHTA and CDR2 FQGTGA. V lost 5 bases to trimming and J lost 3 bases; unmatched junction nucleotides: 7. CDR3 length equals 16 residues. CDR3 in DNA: TGTGCCAGCAGCCCTGGAGGGACTAGCGGTACAGATACGCAGTATTTT. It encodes CASSPGGTSGTDTQYF.

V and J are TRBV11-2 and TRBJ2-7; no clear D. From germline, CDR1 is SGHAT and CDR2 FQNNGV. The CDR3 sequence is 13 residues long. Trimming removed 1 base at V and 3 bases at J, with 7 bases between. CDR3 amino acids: CASSLAGLYEQYF. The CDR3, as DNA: TGTGCCAGCAGCTTAGCTGGGCTCTACGAGCAGTACTTC.

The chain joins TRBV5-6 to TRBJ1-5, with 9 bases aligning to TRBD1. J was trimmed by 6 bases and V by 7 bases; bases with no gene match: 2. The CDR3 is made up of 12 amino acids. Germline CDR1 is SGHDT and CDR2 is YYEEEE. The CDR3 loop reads CASGQGSQPQHF. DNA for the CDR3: TGTGCCAGCGGACAGGGGAGTCAGCCCCAGCATTTT.

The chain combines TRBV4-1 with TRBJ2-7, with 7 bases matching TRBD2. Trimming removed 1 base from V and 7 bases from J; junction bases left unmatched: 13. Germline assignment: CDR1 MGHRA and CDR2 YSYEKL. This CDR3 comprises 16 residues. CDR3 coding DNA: TGCGCCAGCAGCCAAGGCCGGGGGGACGGGCATTCGGAGCAGTACTTC. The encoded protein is CASSQGRGDGHSEQYF.

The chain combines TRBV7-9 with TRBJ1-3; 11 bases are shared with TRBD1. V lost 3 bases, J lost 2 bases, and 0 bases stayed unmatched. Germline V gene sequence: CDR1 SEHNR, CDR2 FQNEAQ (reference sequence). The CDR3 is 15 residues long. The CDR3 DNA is TGTGCCAGCAGCTTGGGACAGGGGGCTGGAAACACCATATATTTT. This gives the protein CASSLGQGAGNTIYF.

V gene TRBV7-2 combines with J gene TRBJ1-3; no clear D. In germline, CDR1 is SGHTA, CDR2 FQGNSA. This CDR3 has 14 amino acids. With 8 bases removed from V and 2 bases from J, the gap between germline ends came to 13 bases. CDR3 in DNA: TGTGCCAGCTTCCGTGGAGCGGCTGGAAACACCATATATTTT. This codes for CASFRGAAGNTIYF.

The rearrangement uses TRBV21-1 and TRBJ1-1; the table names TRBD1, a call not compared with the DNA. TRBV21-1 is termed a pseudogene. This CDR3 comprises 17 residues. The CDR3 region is CASSKEDRGSGKTEAFF. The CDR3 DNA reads TGTGCCAGCAGCAAGGAGGACAGGGGATCGGGGAAAACTGAAGCTTTCTTT.